The sequence of this TCR beta chain was determined in a study of T cells after somatic rescue of genetic block. This clone was seen only a few times. Libraries were prepared by immunoSEQ multiplex PCR; TCRdb keeps only in-frame clonotypes and omits some of them. The sample lists 13,000 to 15,000 clones; approximately 75% were seen once. V trimming: 2 bases; J trimming: 6 bases; junction bases outside the gene matches: 6. From germline, CDR1 is MNHEY and CDR2 SVGAGI. The CDR3 extends over 16 amino acids. The receptor comes from a man aged 18 to 30. The sequenced sample was peripheral blood mononuclear cells (PBMCs). V and J are TRBV6-5 and TRBJ2-3; TRBD2 matches 12 bases. The CDR3 DNA reads as TGTGCCAGCAGTTACCTGACTAGCGGGAGATCGGATACGCAGTATTTT. It yields the protein CASSYLTSGRSDTQYF.